A single sample gave rise to the 11 T cell receptor beta chains below, sequenced in a study of long-term antiretroviral therapy in people with HIV. The assay used was immunoSEQ (version v3.0), run at survey level. Libraries were prepared by immunoSEQ multiplex PCR; TCRdb keeps only in-frame clonotypes and omits some of them. The sample comprises about 22,000 clones, 85% of which are singletons, and 12% rests with the top ten. The sample in question was unsorted PBMCs, obtained 1.6 years after starting antiretroviral therapy. These receptors were obtained from a man in his forties with HIV.

This clone was picked up one time. The chain recombines TRBV11-2 with TRBJ1-1; D unclear. Looked up from germline, CDR1 is SGHAT and CDR2 is FQNNGV. The CDR3 consists of 14 residues. Trimming cost V 5 bases and J 0 bases, with 10 bases left between them. The CDR3 DNA reads as TGTGCCAGCAGCCTCTATACCATGAACACTGAAGCTTTCTTT. It is translated as CASSLYTMNTEAFF.

The chain combines TRBV4-1 with TRBJ2-7; D could derive from TRBD1 or TRBD2 (5 bases each). This CDR3 comprises 15 residues. Deletions cut 0 bases from V and 7 bases from J, with 16 bases between. Germline-derived CDR1 and CDR2 are MGHRA and YSYEKL. CDR3 in DNA: TGCGCCAGCAGCCAAGATGACCGGGGCCCCTTGGAGCAGTACTTC. Its translation: CASSQDDRGPLEQYF.

This clone has a handful of counts. The chain is built from TRBV5-1 and TRBJ1-5, with D possibly TRBD1 on 6 matching bases. V was cut by 4 bases and J by 1 base, with 9 bases left in between. The CDR3 contains 14 residues. Germline CDR1 and CDR2: SGHRS and YFSETQ. This CDR3 reads CASSLGTSNQPQHF. CDR3 in DNA: TGCGCCAGCAGCCTAGGGACAAGCAATCAGCCCCAGCATTTT.

This rearrangement joins TRBV29-1 to TRBJ1-2; the D gene is possibly TRBD1 (5 bases). CDR1 SQVTM and CDR2 ANQGSEA come from the germline V gene. Trimming took off 4 bases at V and 3 bases at J, with 6 bases between the two ends. The CDR3 runs 11 residues. The CDR3 is CSVGGDYGYTF. The CDR3 DNA reads as TGCAGCGTTGGAGGGGACTATGGCTACACCTTC. The whole variable domain, remainder taken from reference TRBV29-1 and TRBJ1-2, is SAVISQKPSRDICQRGTSLTIQCQVDSQVTMMFWYRQQPGQSLTLIATANQGSEATYESGFVIDKFPISRPNLTFSTLTVSNMSPEDSSIYLCSVGGDYGYTFGSGTRLTVV.

The chain joins TRBV30 to TRBJ1-2; D is unresolved. The V gene's germline CDR1 is GTSNPN and CDR2 SVGIG (reference sequence). V shed 2 bases and J shed 0 bases, with 10 bases lying between them. The CDR3 consists of 14 residues. The CDR3 reads CAWSTGESNYGYTF. For the CDR3, the DNA is TGTGCCTGGAGTACCGGGGAGTCTAACTATGGCTACACCTTC.

This chain connects TRBV19 to TRBJ2-3; D unclear. This CDR3 has 15 amino acids. Deletions cut 7 bases from V and 3 bases from J, with 17 bases between. CDR1 is LNHDA and CDR2 is SQIVND in the germline V gene (reference sequence). The CDR3 spells CASTSDQTPTDTQYF. The CDR3 DNA reads TGTGCCAGTACCTCTGACCAAACCCCTACAGATACGCAGTATTTT.

This clone has only a few counts. The chain has TRBV10-1 and TRBJ2-7; perhaps D is TRBD1 or TRBD2 (5 bases each). The CDR3 loop spans 15 amino acids. Trimming took 3 bases from V and 7 from J, leaving 19 bases between them. Germline loops: CDR1 WNHNN, CDR2 SYGVQD (reference sequence). For the CDR3, the DNA is TGCGCCAGCAGTGATTACGGGGACGGTCCTGGGGAGCAGTACTTC. Translation: CASSDYGDGPGEQYF.

The V and J genes are TRBV21-1 and TRBJ1-3. TRBV21-1 represents a pseudogene. The CDR3 spans 14 residues. This CDR3 reads CASSKLSSGNTIYF. The CDR3 nucleotides are TGTGCCAGCAGCAAGCTGAGCTCTGGAAACACCATATATTTT.

This clone was seen once. The chain joins TRBV9 to TRBJ2-7; perhaps TRBD1 as D (6 bases). V was pared by 4 bases and J by 2 bases, with 13 bases between. Germline CDR1 SGDLS, CDR2 YYNGEE. The CDR3 contains 14 residues. The chain's CDR3 is CASSPTGNTYEQYF. The CDR3 nucleotides are TGTGCCAGCAGCCCGACAGGCAACACCTACGAGCAGTACTTC.

The chain links TRBV5-1 to TRBJ1-5, with unresolved D. The CDR3 runs 15 residues. Trimming cost V 0 bases and J 0 bases, with 7 bases left between them. Germline V gives CDR1 SGHRS, CDR2 YFSETQ. CDR3 amino acids: CASSLGGVSNQPQHF. In DNA form, the CDR3 reads TGCGCCAGCAGCTTGGGGGGAGTTAGCAATCAGCCCCAGCATTTT.

This chain joins TRBV2 and TRBJ1-2; the D is unclear. Trimming left V 1 base short and J 2 bases short, with 11 bases between. Per the germline V gene, CDR1 is SNHLY and CDR2 is FYNNEI. The CDR3 length is 15 residues. CDR3 sequence: CASSEEGKVNYGYTF. Written as DNA, the CDR3 is TGTGCCAGCAGTGAAGAGGGCAAAGTGAACTATGGCTACACCTTC.